Each of the 31 T cell receptor beta chains below was sequenced from the same sample in a study of OX40 agonist ivuxolimab in advanced cancers. Produced via immunoSEQ multiplex PCR; TCRdb's table is partial and in-frame only. The table records around 100,000 clones, around 85% of them present only once. This material consisted of CD4+ or CD8+ T cells sorted from blood, taken in a trial of the OX40 agonist ivuxolimab. The receptor source for this set is an adult with an advanced solid tumor such as melanoma, head and neck, liver or kidney cancer.

The chain uses TRBV6-5 and TRBJ1-3, with D possibly matching TRBD1 (5 bases). The CDR3 is 16 residues long. Deletions cut 0 bases from V and 0 bases from J, with 9 bases between. Germline assignment: CDR1 MNHEY and CDR2 SVGAGI. The chain's CDR3 is CASSYSDSPSGNTIYF. The CDR3 coding sequence is TGTGCCAGCAGTTACTCTGACAGCCCCTCTGGAAACACCATATATTTT.

The J gene is TRBJ1-2, the V gene TRBV25-1; 8 bases align to TRBD1. The V segment lost 5 bases and the J segment 4 bases; nucleotides outside the gene matches: 3. The germline V gene has CDR1 MGHDK and CDR2 SYGVNS. This CDR3 has 13 residues. This CDR3 reads CASSPGGRYGYTF. CDR3 nucleotides: TGTGCCAGCAGTCCAGGGGGCCGCTATGGCTACACCTTC.

The chain couples TRBV2 to TRBJ2-7; perhaps TRBD2 as D (6 bases). The CDR3 contains 18 residues. Germline CDR1 reads SNHLY; CDR2 reads FYNNEI. V lost 3 bases and J 0 bases, leaving 21 bases between the germline ends. As DNA, the CDR3 is TGTGCCAGCAGTGATATGGGACTTCGTGGTCACCCCTCCTACGAGCAGTACTTC. It yields the protein CASSDMGLRGHPSYEQYF.

This chain links TRBV5-1 with TRBJ2-1; 9 nucleotides align to TRBD1. The CDR3 totals 15 residues. V was clipped by 0 bases and J by 8 bases; unmatched bases: 6. CDR1 and CDR2 (germline): SGHRS, YFSETQ. Here the CDR3 reads CASSLVPGQGYEQFF. CDR3 nucleotides: TGCGCCAGCAGCTTGGTTCCGGGACAGGGCTATGAGCAGTTCTTC.

V usage is TRBV4-1 and J usage is TRBJ1-1; D ambiguous. Germline-derived CDR1 and CDR2 are MGHRA and YSYEKL. The V gene lost 4 bases and the J gene lost 8 bases, with 8 bases spanning the gap. The CDR3 extends over 11 amino acids. CDR3 region: CASSPGYEAFF. The DNA for the CDR3 is TGCGCCAGCAGCCCGGGTTACGAAGCTTTCTTT.

V usage is TRBV5-1 and J usage is TRBJ2-1; 10 positions match TRBD2. Per the germline V gene, CDR1 is SGHRS and CDR2 is YFSETQ. CDR3 length equals 15 residues. Trimming cost V 4 bases and J 6 bases; bases outside gene matches: 7. The CDR3 sequence: CASSPGSSGGNEQFF. DNA for the CDR3: TGCGCCAGCAGCCCGGGCTCTAGCGGGGGCAATGAGCAGTTCTTC.

The chain links TRBV4-2 to TRBJ2-3, with 11 positions matching TRBD2. The CDR3 contains 16 residues. Germline V gene lookup returns CDR1 LGHNA and CDR2 YNFKEQ. J was trimmed by 1 base and V by 4 bases; bases with no gene match: 4. This CDR3 is CASSLRTSGRTDTQYF. The CDR3 bases are TGTGCCAGCAGCCTGCGGACTAGCGGGCGCACAGATACGCAGTATTTT.

The chain employs TRBV5-4 and TRBJ2-5; D not certain. Deletions cut 2 bases from V and 1 base from J, with 6 bases between. There are 13 residues in the CDR3. Germline V gives CDR1 SGHNT, CDR2 YYREEE (reference sequence). The CDR3 loop reads CASSLGIQETQYF. In DNA form, the CDR3 reads TGTGCCAGCAGCTTAGGGATCCAAGAGACCCAGTACTTC.

The rearrangement joins TRBV21-1 to TRBJ2-1; the table gives TRBD1 as D, unverified against the DNA. TRBV21-1 is labeled a pseudogene. The CDR3 sequence is 15 residues long. The CDR3 bases are TGTGCCAGCAGCATTGGGACAGGGGACCCAAATGAGCAGTTCTTC. This sequence encodes CASSIGTGDPNEQFF.

The chain couples TRBV27 to TRBJ1-1, with D tentatively TRBD1 (5 bases). Looked up from germline, CDR1 is MNHEY and CDR2 is SMNVEV (reference sequence). The V and J ends lost 6 bases and 1 base respectively, with 15 bases between them. The CDR3 consists of 15 residues. CDR3 nucleotide sequence: TGTGCCAGCAGATCGGCAGGGCACTCGAACACTGAAGCTTTCTTT. This codes for CASRSAGHSNTEAFF.

The V and J genes are TRBV5-1 and TRBJ2-1; weak D call: TRBD2 (6 bases). Trimming cost V 2 bases and J 3 bases, with 12 bases left between them. From germline, CDR1 is SGHRS and CDR2 YFSETQ. The CDR3 is 15 residues long. The CDR3 coding sequence is TGCGCCAGCAGCTTAGGGACTTCTGTCTACAATGAGCAGTTCTTC. Encoded protein: CASSLGTSVYNEQFF.

The chain has TRBV5-1 and TRBJ2-1; 7 nucleotides align to TRBD1. CDR1 SGHRS and CDR2 YFSETQ come from the germline V gene. This CDR3 comprises 14 residues. J gave up 6 bases and V 2 bases, and 5 bases lay outside the gene matches. The CDR3 nucleotides read TGCGCCAGCAGCTTTGACAGGGCAGGCAATGAGCAGTTCTTC. The encoded protein is CASSFDRAGNEQFF.

The V gene is TRBV5-1, the J gene TRBJ1-1, with D tentatively TRBD1 (6 bases). Trimming took 1 base from V and 8 from J, leaving 12 bases between them. Per the germline V gene, CDR1 is SGHRS and CDR2 is YFSETQ. This CDR3 region has 13 residues. In DNA form, the CDR3 reads TGCGCCAGCAGCTTGATTCGGGGGACAGAAGCTTTCTTT. Translation: CASSLIRGTEAFF.

This clone was found once. The V call is TRBV5-1, the J call TRBJ2-2; no reliable D call. The CDR3 is 14 amino acids. V was cut by 0 bases and J by 3 bases, with 6 bases left in between. Germline CDR1 and CDR2: SGHRS and YFSETQ. This CDR3 is CASSLDSYTGELFF. Here the CDR3 DNA reads TGCGCCAGCAGCTTGGACAGTTACACCGGGGAGCTGTTTTTT.

This chain links TRBV9 with TRBJ2-2; perhaps TRBD2 as D (5 bases). The germline gives CDR1 SGDLS, CDR2 YYNGEE. The V end lost 0 bases, the J end lost 7 bases, and 13 bases lay between the germline ends. There are 15 residues in the CDR3. The chain's CDR3 is CASSVDVGAIGELFF. The CDR3 DNA reads as TGTGCCAGCAGCGTAGACGTGGGAGCGATCGGGGAGCTGTTTTTT.

The chain combines TRBV11-3 with TRBJ2-2; 14 bases align to TRBD2. There are 17 residues in the CDR3. Germline V gene data show CDR1 as SGHNT and CDR2 as YENEEA. V trimming: 5 bases; J trimming: 3 bases; junction bases outside the gene matches: 5. CDR3 nucleotide sequence: TGTGCCAGCAGCGCCCGACTAGCGGGGGGGTACACCGGGGAGCTGTTTTTT. Protein: CASSARLAGGYTGELFF. The variable domain in full, completed from reference TRBV11-3 and TRBJ2-2, reads EAGVVQSPRYKIIEKKQPVAFWCNPISGHNTLYWYLQNLGQGPELLIRYENEEAVDDSQLPKDRFSAERLKGVDSTLKIQPAELGDSAVYLCASSARLAGGYTGELFFGEGSRLTVL.

The chain couples TRBV6-4 to TRBJ1-1; D uncertain. V shed 4 bases and J shed 1 base, with 7 bases lying between them. The CDR3 is made up of 13 amino acids. Germline V gives CDR1 MRHNA, CDR2 SNTAGT. The CDR3: CASSAGWNTEAFF. For the CDR3, the DNA is TGTGCCAGCAGTGCGGGGTGGAACACTGAAGCTTTCTTT.

This clone was seen once. This chain joins TRBV4-1 and TRBJ2-5; 13 bases agree with TRBD2. Losses at the gene ends were 1 base for V and 5 bases for J; bases not matched to a gene: 10. CDR3 length: 18 amino acids. Looked up from germline, CDR1 is MGHRA and CDR2 is YSYEKL. The CDR3 nucleotides read TGCGCCAGCAGCCAAGGCTTGACTAGCGGGGGGCCCGGGGAGACCCAGTACTTC. This translates into CASSQGLTSGGPGETQYF.

The chain employs TRBV30 and TRBJ2-5; D is unresolved. Germline V lookup: CDR1 GTSNPN, CDR2 SVGIG (reference sequence). Trimming removed 0 bases at V and 3 bases at J, with 5 bases between. This CDR3 has 12 residues. The CDR3 loop reads CAWSVTEETQYF. In nucleotides, the CDR3 is TGTGCCTGGAGTGTAACGGAAGAGACCCAGTACTTC.

V and J are TRBV7-9 and TRBJ1-2; TRBD1 matches 8 bases. Germline trimming cut 5 bases from V and 6 bases from J; bases unmatched to any gene: 5. From germline, CDR1 is SEHNR and CDR2 FQNEAQ (reference sequence). The CDR3 runs 13 residues. In DNA, the CDR3 is TGTGCCAGCAGCAAAAAGGACAGGGATGGCTACACCTTC. It encodes CASSKKDRDGYTF. Using reference TRBV7-9 and TRBJ1-2 for the parts outside the CDR3, the full variable domain is DTGVSQNPRHKITKRGQNVTFRCDPISEHNRLYWYRQTLGQGPEFLTYFQNEAQLEKSRLLSDRFSAERPKGSFSTLEIQRTEQGDSAMYLCASSKKDRDGYTFGSGTRLTVV.

The table lists this clone with a count of one. The gene calls are TRBV5-1 and TRBJ2-2, with D possibly TRBD2 on 5 matching bases. This CDR3 comprises 16 residues. CDR1 and CDR2 from the germline V gene are SGHRS and YFSETQ. V was pared by 0 bases and J by 5 bases, with 14 bases between. CDR3 coding DNA: TGCGCCAGCAGCTTGGACGTCGGGGTTAAGACCGGGGAGCTGTTTTTT. Its translation is CASSLDVGVKTGELFF. The variable domain in full, with the rest retrieved from reference TRBV5-1 and TRBJ2-2, is KAGVTQTPRYLIKTRGQQVTLSCSPISGHRSVSWYQQTPGQGLQFLFEYFSETQRNKGNFPGRFSGRQFSNSRSEMNVSTLELGDSALYLCASSLDVGVKTGELFFGEGSRLTVL.

This clone was found once. The chain links TRBV10-3 to TRBJ2-2; 7 bases map to TRBD1. Germline CDR1 reads ENHRY; CDR2 reads SYGVKD. J was trimmed by 4 bases and V by 6 bases; bases with no gene match: 8. This CDR3 is 15 amino acids long. The CDR3 spells CAIRRQGQITGELFF. CDR3 sequence (DNA): TGTGCCATCAGAAGACAGGGACAGATCACCGGGGAGCTGTTTTTT.

The chain links TRBV19 to TRBJ1-2; D gene unclear. CDR3 length: 14 residues. In germline, CDR1 is LNHDA, CDR2 SQIVND (reference sequence). The V end lost 5 bases, the J end lost 4 bases, and 14 bases lay between the germline ends. The CDR3 sequence: CASSPPEGGYGYTF. In nucleotides, the CDR3 is TGTGCCAGTAGTCCGCCGGAGGGTGGCTATGGCTACACCTTC.

The V gene is TRBV6-5, the J gene TRBJ1-4, with 7 positions matching TRBD1. This CDR3 is built from 13 residues. V dropped 6 bases and J dropped 12; count of bases not matched to a gene: 10. The V gene's germline CDR1 is MNHEY and CDR2 SVGAGI. The CDR3 loop is CASRPTGGGELFF. The CDR3 DNA reads as TGTGCCAGCAGACCTACCGGAGGGGGCGAACTGTTTTTT.

The chain is built from TRBV30 and TRBJ2-5; 7 bases align to TRBD2. Germline values: CDR1 GTSNPN, CDR2 SVGIG (reference sequence). The junction had 8 bases not matched to a gene; V was cut back by 2 bases and J by 2 bases. The CDR3 extends over 15 amino acids. The CDR3 sequence: CAWSQGQGGQETQYF. As DNA, the CDR3 is TGTGCCTGGAGTCAGGGCCAGGGAGGGCAAGAGACCCAGTACTTC.

CDR3 DNA sequence: TGTGCCAGCAGCTCCGGGACAGGGGTCGAGCAGTACTTC. Translating it yields CASSSGTGVEQYF. J is TRBJ2-7 and V is TRBV6-6; 10 bases match TRBD1. The V segment lost 6 bases and the J segment 6 bases; nucleotides outside the gene matches: 5. CDR3 length: 13 amino acids. CDR1 and CDR2 (germline): MNHNY, SVGAGI (reference sequence).

This chain connects TRBV7-9 to TRBJ2-3; D remains unclear. The V end was cut by 3 bases, the J end by 0 bases, with 7 bases between. The CDR3 is 14 residues long. Germline V lookup: CDR1 SEHNR, CDR2 FQNEAQ (reference sequence). As DNA, the CDR3 is TGTGCCAGCAGCTTCACCTATAGCACAGATACGCAGTATTTT. This gives the protein CASSFTYSTDTQYF.

This chain links TRBV5-5 with TRBJ1-5, with D hard to call. Trimming took off 2 bases at V and 3 bases at J, with 9 bases between the two ends. This CDR3 is built from 14 residues. The germline V gene encodes CDR1 SGHKS and CDR2 YYEKEE (reference sequence). The CDR3, as DNA: TGTGCCAGCAGCTTTTCCCTTATCAATCAGCCCCAGCATTTT. Protein product: CASSFSLINQPQHF. Combining the CDR3 with reference TRBV5-5 and TRBJ1-5 gives the whole variable domain DAGVTQSPTHLIKTRGQQVTLRCSPISGHKSVSWYQQVLGQGPQFIFQYYEKEERGRGNFPDRFSARQFPNYSSELNVNALLLGDSALYLCASSFSLINQPQHFGDGTRLSIL.

The count of this clone is one. The V gene is TRBV7-2, the J gene TRBJ2-2; the D gene is possibly TRBD2 (6 bases). Germline V gives CDR1 SGHTA, CDR2 FQGNSA. V lost 5 bases to trimming and J lost 2 bases, with 15 bases between them. The CDR3 is 16 residues long. In DNA form, the CDR3 reads TGTGCCAGCAGCCCGTGGGCGCGGGGTAACACCGGGGAGCTGTTTTTT. Translating it yields CASSPWARGNTGELFF.

This chain uses TRBV20-1 with TRBJ1-1, with 8 positions matching TRBD1. J was trimmed by 11 bases and V by 5 bases; bases with no gene match: 7. CDR1 DFQATT and CDR2 SNEGSKA come from the germline V gene (reference sequence). CDR3 length: 11 residues. This CDR3 is CSAATGGGAFF. CDR3 DNA sequence: TGCAGTGCTGCAACAGGGGGAGGGGCTTTCTTT.

This rearrangement joins TRBV6-5 to TRBJ1-2; D remains unclear. This CDR3 contains 15 residues. The V end was cut by 2 bases, the J end by 3 bases, with 13 bases between. CDR1 is MNHEY, CDR2 SVGAGI, per germline. CDR3 in amino acids: CASSYAAYGDYGYTF. The CDR3 DNA reads TGTGCCAGCAGTTACGCGGCCTATGGGGACTATGGCTACACCTTC.